The entry below gives a single TCR beta chain sequence along with its context. Its antigen is still unknown. Here immunoSEQ multiplex PCR was the method, and the copy in TCRdb shows in-frame clones only, minus some. The data hold fewer than 200,000 clones, with 70% to 90% observed a single time. The data originate from a study of T cell responses to AZD1222 COVID-19 vaccine. Study-wide results and caveats: Researchers report vaccine-associated CD4 TCRs spanning spike, with dominance at 160-218 and 743-854. Seropositivity was recorded at baseline in only five to seven AZD1222 recipients. Nearly half of unique spike-specific TCRs reportedly avoided B.1.351 and B.1.1.7 mutated regions. Spike-specific TCR breadth and depth grew following two AZD1222 doses.

Between the trimmed V and J ends, which lost 0 bases and 5 bases, there was a span of 4 bases. The CDR3 length is 12 residues. Germline lookup yields CDR1 LGHDT and CDR2 YNNKEL (reference sequence). Material: peripheral blood, obtained on day 0 of AZD1222 vaccination. The origin of this receptor is an adult in good health. The chain is built from TRBV3-1 (or the pseudogene TRBV3-2) and TRBJ2-5, with unresolved D. The CDR3 spells CASSQDSETQYF. CDR3 nucleotide sequence: TGTGCCAGCAGCCAAGACAGCGAGACCCAGTACTTC.